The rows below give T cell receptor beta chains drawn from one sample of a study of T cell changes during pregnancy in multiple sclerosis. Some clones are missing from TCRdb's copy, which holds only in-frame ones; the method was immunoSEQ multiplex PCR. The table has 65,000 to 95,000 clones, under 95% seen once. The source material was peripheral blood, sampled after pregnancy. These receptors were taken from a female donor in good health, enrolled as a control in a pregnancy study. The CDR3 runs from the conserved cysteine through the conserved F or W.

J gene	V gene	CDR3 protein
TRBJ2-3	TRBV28	CASSPPGSGRDTQYF
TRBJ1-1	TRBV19	CASSSISRGTEAFF
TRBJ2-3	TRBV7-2	CASTLRWRSSTDTQYF
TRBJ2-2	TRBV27	CASRTGQGNTGELFF
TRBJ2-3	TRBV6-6	CASSSAGGDTQYF
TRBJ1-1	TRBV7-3	CASSPFTGSTEAFF
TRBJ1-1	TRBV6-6	CASRPITGGKAEAFF
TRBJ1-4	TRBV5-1	CASSLGGTAGGTNEKLFF
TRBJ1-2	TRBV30	CAWRRTEANYGYTF
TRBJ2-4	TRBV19	CATRQGARDIQYF
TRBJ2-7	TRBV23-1	CASSTTGGDSYEQYF
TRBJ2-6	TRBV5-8	CASSLRGRASPTF
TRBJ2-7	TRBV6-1	CASSQETGPHYEQYF
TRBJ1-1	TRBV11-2	CASSLVGQKIYTEAFF
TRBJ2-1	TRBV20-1	CSAGGVNEQFF
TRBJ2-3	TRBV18	CASSPSSGGGTDTQYF
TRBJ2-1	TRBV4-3	CASGTSGSTGAYNEQFF
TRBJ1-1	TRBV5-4	CASSLGGQGITEAFF
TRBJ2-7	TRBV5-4	CASSLEGTSGVEQYF
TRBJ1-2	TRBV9	CASSETGQTFRGGYTF
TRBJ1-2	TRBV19	CASSGWGHYGYTF
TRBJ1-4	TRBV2	CASRTGSEKLFF
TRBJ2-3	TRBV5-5	CASSLAVARGGDTQYF
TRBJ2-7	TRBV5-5	CASSLGRDSSYEQYF
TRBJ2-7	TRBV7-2	CASSPRQGAYEQYF
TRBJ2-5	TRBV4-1	CASMNFEGSQETQYF
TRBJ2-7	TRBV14	CASSQDRQGASYEQYF
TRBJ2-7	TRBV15	CATSSAGQGSYEQYF
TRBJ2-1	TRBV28	CASSLRADRTNNEQFF
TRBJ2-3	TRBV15	CATSMGWGSPADTQYF
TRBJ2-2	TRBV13	CASSPWTGGNTGELFF
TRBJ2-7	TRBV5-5	CASRTDILNSYEQYF
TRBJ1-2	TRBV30	CAWRGGDYGYTF
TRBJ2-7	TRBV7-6	CASSSAYEQYF
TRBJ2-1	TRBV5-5	CASSFAGRDRGYAGGNEQFF
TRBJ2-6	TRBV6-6	CASSYSPGAGANVLTF
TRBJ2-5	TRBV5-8	CASTPGAQGLETQYF
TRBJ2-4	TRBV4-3	CASSIDLAKNIQYF
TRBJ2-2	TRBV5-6	CASNLLEGGELFF
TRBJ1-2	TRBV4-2	CASSQAGQLRNYGYTF
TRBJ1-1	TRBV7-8	CASSTYRNTEAFF
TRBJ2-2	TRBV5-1	CASSLSLGELFF